A single sample is the source of the 13 T cell receptor beta chains below, sequenced in a study of beta chain features in type 1 diabetes. Sequenced material consisted of expressed TCRB transcripts (all of the isolated RNA was reverse transcribed). Sequenced by immunoSEQ multiplex PCR; TCRdb stores in-frame clones only, minus some. The top ten clones hold around 0.039% of a sample with 350,000 to 450,000 clones, more than 11% of them seen once. Specimen: naive CD4+ T cells from blood. The receptor set was obtained from a man aged 25 to 40 in good health.

The chain employs TRBV29-1 and TRBJ2-1, with TRBD2 as a possible D gene (6 bases). Deletions cut 8 bases from V and 3 bases from J, with 14 bases between. CDR3 length equals 13 residues. Germline V gene data show CDR1 as SQVTM and CDR2 as ANQGSEA. The CDR3 nucleotides are TGCAGCTCGACTGGGCGGGACTACAATGAGCAGTTCTTC. It translates to CSSTGRDYNEQFF.

This chain connects TRBV18 to TRBJ1-2; D is possibly TRBD1 (6 bases). This CDR3 is built from 15 residues. Trimming left V 6 bases short and J 4 bases short, with 18 bases between. CDR1 KGHSH and CDR2 LQKENI come from the germline V gene. The CDR3 region has the DNA TGTGCCAGCTCGCCCGAGAGGTTACAGGGCTATGGCTACACCTTC. This codes for CASSPERLQGYGYTF.

In this sample, this clone turned up a few times. The V and J genes are TRBV7-8 and TRBJ2-5; 12 positions match TRBD2. The junction had 6 bases not matched to a gene; V was cut back by 1 base and J by 6 bases. The CDR3 is 16 residues long. Germline V CDR1 and CDR2: SGHVS, FQNEAQ. CDR3 loop: CASSLGLAGAEKTQYF. The CDR3 DNA reads as TGTGCCAGCAGCTTAGGACTAGCGGGGGCCGAAAAGACCCAGTACTTC. Full variable domain (missing parts from reference TRBV7-8 and TRBJ2-5): GAGVSQSPRYKVAKRGQDVALRCDPISGHVSLFWYQQALGQGPEFLTYFQNEAQLDKSGLPSDRFFAERPEGSVSTLKIQRTQQEDSAVYLCASSLGLAGAEKTQYFGPGTRLLVL.

In regard to this clone: This same CDR3 is encoded by further DNA sequences in the sample. The CDR3 sequence: CASSPQTSGYNEQFF. Here the CDR3 DNA reads TGTGCCAGCAGCCCGCAGACTAGCGGTTACAATGAGCAGTTCTTC. The chain uses TRBV7-2 and TRBJ2-1; 9 bases align to TRBD2. The CDR3 is made up of 15 amino acids. After removal of 5 bases from V and 4 bases from J, the junction contained 6 bases not matched to a gene. The germline V gene has CDR1 SGHTA and CDR2 FQGNSA.

This clone showed up just a few times. V is TRBV30 and J is TRBJ2-2; D is perhaps TRBD1 (5 bases). Between the trimmed V and J ends, which lost 2 bases and 6 bases, there was a span of 10 bases. This CDR3 comprises 13 residues. Per the germline V gene, CDR1 is GTSNPN and CDR2 is SVGIG (reference sequence). The CDR3 region is CAWSIVRAGELFF. In DNA form, the CDR3 reads TGTGCCTGGAGTATTGTCAGGGCCGGGGAGCTGTTTTTT.

This chain joins TRBV7-3 and TRBJ2-1; 7 bases are a match to TRBD2. V was pared by 4 bases and J by 0 bases, with 6 bases of the junction left unmatched. This CDR3 has 16 amino acids. Germline V gives CDR1 SGHTA, CDR2 FQGTGA. The CDR3 sequence is CASSSSSGASYNEQFF. CDR3 in DNA: TGTGCCAGCAGCTCCTCTAGCGGAGCCTCCTACAATGAGCAGTTCTTC. The whole variable domain, filled in from reference TRBV7-3 and TRBJ2-1, reads GAGVSQTPSNKVTEKGKYVELRCDPISGHTALYWYRQSLGQGPEFLIYFQGTGAADDSGLPNDRFFAVRPEGSVSTLKIQRTERGDSAVYLCASSSSSGASYNEQFFGPGTRLTVL.

CDR3: CASSQARTGGDQPQHF. In DNA, the CDR3 is TGCGCCAGCAGCCAAGCCAGGACAGGGGGAGATCAGCCCCAGCATTTT. The chain couples TRBV4-1 to TRBJ1-5, with 10 positions matching TRBD1. J lost 5 bases, V lost 1 base, and 5 bases had no gene match. Germline CDR1 and CDR2: MGHRA and YSYEKL. This CDR3 is 16 amino acids long.

The chain is built from TRBV7-2 and TRBJ1-4; D unclear. With 7 bases removed from V and 0 bases from J, the gap between germline ends came to 9 bases. CDR1 and CDR2 from the germline V gene are SGHTA and FQGNSA. The CDR3 sequence is 14 residues long. CDR3 loop: CASTEGTTNEKLFF. In DNA form, the CDR3 reads TGTGCCAGCACCGAAGGCACAACTAATGAAAAACTGTTTTTT. The complete variable domain, with remaining parts taken from reference TRBV7-2 and TRBJ1-4, reads GAGVSQSPSNKVTEKGKDVELRCDPISGHTALYWYRQSLGQGLEFLIYFQGNSAPDKSGLPSDRFSAERTGGSVSTLTIQRTQQEDSAVYLCASTEGTTNEKLFFGSGTQLSVL.

In its sample, this clone was seen a few times. The gene calls are TRBV7-2 and TRBJ1-4; 7 bases line up with TRBD1. CDR1 and CDR2 from the germline V gene are SGHTA and FQGNSA. The CDR3 extends over 16 amino acids. V lost 2 bases, J lost 3 bases, and 6 bases stayed unmatched. The CDR3 loop is CASSLTWTGPNEKLFF. Here the CDR3 DNA reads TGTGCCAGCAGCTTAACCTGGACAGGCCCTAATGAAAAACTGTTTTTT. Filled out from reference TRBV7-2 and TRBJ1-4, the complete variable domain reads GAGVSQSPSNKVTEKGKDVELRCDPISGHTALYWYRQSLGQGLEFLIYFQGNSAPDKSGLPSDRFSAERTGGSVSTLTIQRTQQEDSAVYLCASSLTWTGPNEKLFFGSGTQLSVL.

The chain carries TRBV14 and TRBJ2-3; perhaps TRBD2 as D (6 bases). In germline, CDR1 is SGHDN, CDR2 FVKESK. This CDR3 region has 12 residues. V was shortened by 4 bases and J by 8 bases, with 10 bases between the two germline ends. The CDR3 reads CASSPDGGTQYF. CDR3 sequence (DNA): TGTGCCAGCAGCCCAGACGGGGGTACGCAGTATTTT. Drawing the rest from reference TRBV14 and TRBJ2-3, the complete variable domain is EAGVTQFPSHSVIEKGQTVTLRCDPISGHDNLYWYRRVMGKEIKFLLHFVKESKQDESGMPNNRFLAERTGGTYSTLKVQPAELEDSGVYFCASSPDGGTQYFGPGTRLTVL.

The sample holds a few counts of this clone. This chain connects TRBV25-1 to TRBJ2-1, with D perhaps assigned TRBD1 or TRBD2 (5 bases each). This CDR3 contains 12 residues. V lost 2 bases and J lost 13, with 12 bases in between. The germline CDR1 and CDR2 sequences are MGHDK and SYGVNS. The CDR3 here is CASSEVMGTQFF. CDR3 bases: TGTGCCAGCAGTGAAGTAATGGGGACCCAGTTCTTC.

The rearrangement joins TRBV29-1 to TRBJ1-2, with D possibly matching TRBD1 (5 bases). The ends were cut back, 7 bases at V and 0 bases at J, with 18 bases in the middle. Germline CDR1 and CDR2: SQVTM and ANQGSEA. The CDR3 spans 15 residues. CDR3 residues: CSGVGLQEANYGYTF. The DNA of the CDR3 is TGCAGCGGCGTGGGCTTACAGGAGGCTAACTATGGCTACACCTTC. Full variable domain (outside the CDR3, taken from reference TRBV29-1 and TRBJ1-2): SAVISQKPSRDICQRGTSLTIQCQVDSQVTMMFWYRQQPGQSLTLIATANQGSEATYESGFVIDKFPISRPNLTFSTLTVSNMSPEDSSIYLCSGVGLQEANYGYTFGSGTRLTVV.

This clone has just a few counts. The chain recombines TRBV7-2 with TRBJ2-1; D is uncertain. The ends were cut back, 6 bases at V and 5 bases at J, with 8 bases in the middle. CDR3 size: 12 residues. CDR1 and CDR2 (germline): SGHTA, FQGNSA. The CDR3 reads CASRPTNNEQFF. In nucleotides, the CDR3 is TGTGCCAGCAGGCCGACGAACAATGAGCAGTTCTTC.